Sequencing of this T cell receptor (beta chain) was carried out in a study of T cells after yellow fever vaccination. Study-wide findings and caveats: A weaker secondary response peaked on day 5, the primary on day 15.

TCRdb passed the 5' RACE reads through MiXCR, listing each CDR3 protein once. The sample yields approximately 510,000 distinct CDR3 sequences, around a fifth seen once. Germline CDR1 and CDR2: SGHDT and YYEEEE. Trimming cost V 4 bases and J 8 bases, with 18 bases left between them. The CDR3 is 15 amino acids. Regarding this clonotype: Its antigen is undetermined.

Specimen: PBMCs, collected roughly 23 days after the first yellow fever vaccination. This sequence joins TRBV5-6 and TRBJ1-4; D not certain. This receptor was taken from a man between 18 and 29 years old who received the YFV17D yellow fever vaccine. The CDR3 bases are TGTGCCAGCAGCCTCTCCGCCGTTGGTAAGGAAAAACTGTTTTTT. It translates to CASSLSAVGKEKLFF.